The rows below give T cell receptor beta chains drawn from one sample of a study of T cells in Graves' hyperthyroidism and ophthalmopathy. TCRdb independently ran MiXCR on the multiplex PCR reads; one entry per CDR3 protein. The data show roughly 420,000 distinct CDR3 sequences, with about 13% seen just once and about 5% held by the top ten. The specimen was blood. These receptors originate from a young woman with Graves' hyperthyroidism. Each CDR3 is given with its conserved first and last residue. Part of the rows lack a size; the others show once, few, many or a class for expanded clones.

CASSPGAGYSNQPQHF	few	TRBJ1-5	TRBV5-1
CASSPGQPSTGNTIYF	few	TRBJ1-3	TRBV18
CASSKSYRDRVPDTQYF	many	TRBJ2-3	TRBV7-3
CASSYNSNQPQHF	.	TRBJ1-5	TRBV3-1
CASSEGPTKLNTEAFF	many	TRBJ1-1	TRBV5-6
CASSFDIYNEQFF	.	TRBJ2-1	TRBV5-6
CASSPPRLNTDTQYF	many	TRBJ2-3	TRBV18
CASSAGLANEQFF	many	TRBJ2-1	TRBV5-6
CASALRNSYNEQFF	few	TRBJ2-1	TRBV12-3/TRBV12-4
CASSLVVAALGSKNTEAFF	.	TRBJ1-1	TRBV11-1
CASSLGVAGEGETQYF	.	TRBJ2-5	TRBV7-9
CASSLAVRQFF	many	TRBJ2-1	TRBV11-2
CASSLQRENSEQYF	many	TRBJ2-7	TRBV6-2/TRBV6-3
CASGFKSGTSGSPHEQYF	few	TRBJ2-7	TRBV12-5
CASTREAGELFF	many	TRBJ2-2	TRBV13
CASSLNLGSFYNEQFF	many	TRBJ2-1	TRBV11-2
CASSQRGFQETQYF	many	TRBJ2-5	TRBV3-1
CASTLTSGSITYNEQYF	.	.	TRBV28
CASSRQGSEQYF	many	TRBJ2-7	TRBV18
CACQLAGGYNEQFF	many	TRBJ2-1	TRBV30
CAWKDGNTGELFF	many	TRBJ2-2	TRBV30
CAWSRDYEQYF	many	TRBJ2-7	TRBV30
CASSWTGGVSYNEQFF	.	TRBJ2-1	TRBV5-8
CSALGLAGQLDTQYF	many	TRBJ2-3	TRBV29-1
CASIRGTGSQPQHF	many	TRBJ1-5	TRBV28
CASSVTTGPPYEQYF	.	TRBJ2-7	TRBV9
CASSYDRGYGYTF	many	TRBJ1-2	TRBV7-3
CASSYRVAGAKNIQYF	many	TRBJ2-4	TRBV6-5
CASSYRDIGTSRDNEQFF	many	TRBJ2-1	TRBV6-2/TRBV6-3
CASSWLLRDRAEETQYF	.	TRBJ2-5	TRBV7-9
CASSEQGNQPQHF	many	TRBJ1-5	TRBV10-2
CASSLWGNYEQYF	many	TRBJ2-7	TRBV7-2
CASSPPVPSTQYF	many	TRBJ2-3	TRBV27
CASSLDAESSGNTIYF	.	TRBJ1-3	TRBV5-1
CSVTGKETQYF	many	TRBJ2-5	TRBV29-1
CASSQREIDEQFF	many	TRBJ2-1	TRBV12-3/TRBV12-4
CASSLSGTQPQHF	.	TRBJ1-5	TRBV27
CAIGQGTDTQYF	many	TRBJ2-3	TRBV2
CASSPTPAYEQYF	many	TRBJ2-7	TRBV7-2
CASSRGQSSYEQYF	many	TRBJ2-7	TRBV12-3/TRBV12-4
CASSLPPDRVVQETQYF	.	TRBJ2-5	TRBV5-1
CASSKQGLNTEAFF	many	TRBJ1-1	TRBV7-2
CASSLRNRLGYEKLFF	few	TRBJ1-4	TRBV13
CASSFRLAGDSDEQFF	many	TRBJ2-1	TRBV27